This TCR beta chain was observed in a study of blood T cell repertoires in COVID-19. Trimming removed 2 bases from V and 5 bases from J, with 12 bases in between. This CDR3 has 14 amino acids. Germline V CDR1 and CDR2: MGHRA, YSYEKL. This clone occurred once. Sequenced by immunoSEQ multiplex PCR; TCRdb stores in-frame clones only, minus some. The sample lists about 270,000 clones; about 91% were seen once. Sequencing input: PBMCs or T cells enriched from blood (not recorded which). This clonotype was sampled from a man aged 35-49 years who had been exposed to COVID-19. J is TRBJ2-5 and V is TRBV4-1, with D possibly TRBD2 on 6 matching bases. Here the CDR3 DNA reads TGCGCCAGCAGCCAACGAAACCTAGCGGAGACCCAGTACTTC. It encodes CASSQRNLAETQYF.